This T cell receptor (beta chain) derives from a study of beta chain features in type 1 diabetes. Since all of the isolated RNA was reverse transcribed, expressed TCRB transcripts were what got sequenced. Profiling relied on immunoSEQ multiplex PCR, and the TCRdb table lists in-frame clones only, not all of them. The table lists 250,000 to 350,000 clones, 9.5% to 12% of them singletons. This clone was seen at least ten times. This CDR3 has 14 amino acids. V gave up 2 bases and J gave up 4 bases; unmatched junction bases: 0. Germline V gives CDR1 LGHNA, CDR2 YSLEER. The clonotype comes from a woman aged 25-40 years in good health. Sequenced sample: naive CD4+ T cells from blood. The chain couples TRBV4-3 to TRBJ2-5; 11 bases are shared with TRBD2. The CDR3 DNA reads TGCGCCAGCAGCCAACTAGCGGGAGGAGAGACCCAGTACTTC. Amino acids: CASSQLAGGETQYF.